What follows are 26 T cell receptor beta chains derived from one specimen sequenced in a study of spatial heterogeneity in lung cancer. Whole-study results and caveats: Tumoral mutation counts were tracked by counts of expanded intratumoral alpha and beta TCRs.

TCRdb reprocessed the 5' RACE reads with MiXCR, giving one entry per CDR3 protein. The sample lists about 20,000 distinct CDR3 sequences; under 3.5% were seen once. These TCRs' antigens remain unknown. Stated time point: sample taken at primary tumor resection. This material consisted of lung tumor tissue, taken at surgery. These receptors all come from a male donor with early-stage non-small cell lung cancer.

This clonotype was found many times. The V call is TRBV27, the J call TRBJ2-5; no reliable D call. V was trimmed by 5 bases and J by 1 base, leaving 11 bases between them. The germline V gene has CDR1 MNHEY and CDR2 SMNVEV (reference sequence). CDR3 length equals 14 residues. Here the CDR3 reads CASSIRHGQETQYF. The CDR3 bases are TGTGCCAGCAGTATCCGACACGGCCAAGAGACCCAGTACTTC.

This clonotype was seen repeatedly, ten times or more. The rearrangement uses TRBV12-3 or TRBV12-4 and TRBJ2-3; 7 bases fit TRBD1. The CDR3 runs 15 residues. Losses at the gene ends were 6 bases for V and 2 bases for J; bases not matched to a gene: 8. The DNA of the CDR3 is TGTGCCAGCAGCCAGGGGGACAGATACACAGATACGCAGTATTTT. It yields the protein CASSQGDRYTDTQYF.

This clonotype was recorded at least ten times. This chain joins TRBV7-2 and TRBJ2-5, with no clear D. Trimming took 4 bases from V and 5 from J, leaving 17 bases between them. Germline assignment: CDR1 SGHTA and CDR2 FQGNSA. There are 15 residues in the CDR3. The CDR3 nucleotides are TGTGCCAGCAGCTCTCCCGACCCCCTAAGGGAGACCCAGTACTTC. Encoded protein: CASSSPDPLRETQYF.

In regard to this clonotype: It may be a read error: a sequence one base away is much more abundant. V is TRBV3-1 and J is TRBJ1-2; D possibly corresponds to TRBD1 (5 bases). Germline loops: CDR1 LGHDT, CDR2 YNNKEL (reference sequence). Trimming left V 4 bases short and J 7 bases short, with 10 bases between. The CDR3 totals 12 residues. The CDR3 sequence is CASSRGPGGYTF. The CDR3 DNA reads as TGTGCCAGCAGCCGGGGCCCCGGTGGCTACACCTTC.

The sample holds many counts of this clonotype. Written as DNA, the CDR3 is TGCAGCGTTCCCGGGGAGGGTGTCTACAATGAGCAGTTCTTC. Translating gives CSVPGEGVYNEQFF. The chain recombines TRBV29-1 with TRBJ2-1; 7 positions match TRBD2. CDR1 is SQVTM and CDR2 is ANQGSEA in the germline V gene. This CDR3 region has 14 residues. After removal of 5 bases from V and 3 bases from J, the junction contained 7 bases not matched to a gene.

Many counts were recorded for this clonotype. The rearrangement joins TRBV20-1 to TRBJ2-1; TRBD2 matches at 12 bases. V lost 0 bases and J lost 0; bases outside the gene matches: 9. Germline assignment: CDR1 DFQATT and CDR2 SNEGSKA (reference sequence). The CDR3 has 19 amino acids. CDR3 loop: CSARDLTSGRRSSYNEQFF. CDR3 DNA: TGCAGTGCTAGAGATCTAACTAGCGGGAGGCGTAGCTCCTACAATGAGCAGTTCTTC.

This clonotype came up a few times. The V and J genes are TRBV7-9 and TRBJ1-4, with TRBD1 as a possible D gene (5 bases). CDR3 size: 14 residues. V gave up 1 base and J gave up 2 bases, with 5 bases separating them. CDR1 is SEHNR and CDR2 is FQNEAQ in the germline V gene (reference sequence). CDR3 residues: CASSLGQTNEKLFF. In DNA, the CDR3 is TGTGCCAGCAGCTTAGGACAGACTAATGAAAAACTGTTTTTT.

This clonotype occurred many times. The chain uses TRBV7-9 and TRBJ1-1; D not certain. The V end was cut by 5 bases, the J end by 8 bases, with 15 bases between. The germline V gene has CDR1 SEHNR and CDR2 FQNEAQ (reference sequence). The CDR3 is 13 amino acids. The CDR3 spells CASSRNDAGEAFF. CDR3 nucleotide sequence: TGTGCCAGCAGCCGAAATGACGCGGGAGAAGCTTTCTTT. Full variable domain (missing parts from reference TRBV7-9 and TRBJ1-1): DTGVSQNPRHKITKRGQNVTFRCDPISEHNRLYWYRQTLGQGPEFLTYFQNEAQLEKSRLLSDRFSAERPKGSFSTLEIQRTEQGDSAMYLCASSRNDAGEAFFGQGTRLTVV.

At least ten counts were recorded for this clonotype. V and J are TRBV6-1 and TRBJ1-5; no clear D. Germline V gene data show CDR1 as MNHNS and CDR2 as SASEGT. Trimming left V 7 bases short and J 1 base short, with 11 bases between. The CDR3 runs to 14 residues. The CDR3 DNA reads as TGTGCCAGCAATCCCTCCCCAAGCAATCAGCCCCAGCATTTT. Translation: CASNPSPSNQPQHF.

This clonotype has ten or more counts. J is TRBJ1-2 and V is TRBV10-3, with 10 bases identical to TRBD1. V shed 7 bases, J shed 3 bases, and the junction held 5 bases outside the gene matches. The germline gives CDR1 ENHRY, CDR2 SYGVKD. This CDR3 has 14 amino acids. As DNA, the CDR3 is TGTGCCATCACTCCGGGACAGGGGTACTATGGCTACACCTTC. Its protein is CAITPGQGYYGYTF.

The chain combines TRBV2 with TRBJ2-3; no definite D call. The CDR3 is 12 amino acids. Trimming left V 4 bases short and J 1 base short, with 3 bases between. Germline V gene lookup returns CDR1 SNHLY and CDR2 FYNNEI. CDR3 residues: CASSGGTDTQYF. CDR3 nucleotide sequence: TGTGCCAGCAGTGGGGGCACAGATACGCAGTATTTT.

This clonotype was recorded many times. The chain combines TRBV5-5 with TRBJ2-1; a weak D match, TRBD2 (6 bases). CDR1 and CDR2 from the germline V gene are SGHKS and YYEKEE (reference sequence). The ends were cut back, 1 base at V and 7 bases at J, with 9 bases in the middle. CDR3 length equals 13 residues. The CDR3 nucleotides are TGTGCCAGCAGCTTGTTGGGGGGAAATGAGCAGTTCTTC. This gives the protein CASSLLGGNEQFF.

This clonotype was seen repeatedly, ten times or more. This chain's CDR3 is CASRDSWGNEKLFF. The CDR3 bases are TGTGCCAGCAGGGACAGTTGGGGAAATGAAAAACTGTTTTTT. This chain links TRBV6-1 with TRBJ1-4, with D possibly TRBD1 on 6 matching bases. Trimming removed 6 bases at V and 5 bases at J, with 13 bases between. The CDR3 consists of 14 residues. Germline V gene data show CDR1 as MNHNS and CDR2 as SASEGT.

In its sample, this clonotype was seen many times. CDR3 sequence reads: CASSLGTSGQETQYF. DNA for the CDR3: TGTGCCAGCAGCTTAGGCACTAGCGGACAAGAGACCCAGTACTTC. This chain links TRBV7-6 with TRBJ2-5; 8 nucleotides match TRBD2. V shed 1 base and J 2 bases; nucleotides not matched to a gene: 3. Germline loops: CDR1 SGHVS, CDR2 FNYEAQ. The CDR3 contains 15 residues.

This clonotype was detected many times. The chain is built from TRBV18 and TRBJ2-1; D is unclear. The CDR3 sequence is 11 residues long. Germline-derived CDR1 and CDR2 are KGHSH and LQKENI. Trimming took off 2 bases at V and 7 bases at J, with 3 bases between the two ends. In DNA form, the CDR3 reads TGTGCCAGCTCACCAAGTAATGAGCAGTTCTTC. It yields the protein CASSPSNEQFF.

This clonotype was detected ten times or more. V gene TRBV10-3 combines with J gene TRBJ2-7, with D possibly being TRBD1 (5 bases). V dropped 7 bases and J dropped 1 base, with 11 bases sitting between them. Germline V gene sequence: CDR1 ENHRY, CDR2 SYGVKD. The CDR3 is 13 residues long. The CDR3 bases are TGTGCCATCAACGACAGAATTTCCTACGAGCAGTACTTC. Translating it yields CAINDRISYEQYF.

Remarks on this clonotype: A much larger clone differs by one base, so this may be a read error. Without the conserved terminal phenylalanine or tryptophan, this CDR3 likely stems from a read error. This rearrangement joins TRBV12-3 or TRBV12-4 to TRBJ2-1; D possibly uses TRBD1 or TRBD2 (5 bases each). Trimming pared 3 bases from V and 5 bases from J, leaving 8 bases between. CDR3 size: 13 residues. CDR3 loop: CASSFGGNNEQFI. CDR3 nucleotides: TGTGCCAGCAGTTTTGGGGGAAACAATGAGCAGTTCATC.

Many counts were recorded for this clonotype. The V call is TRBV6-1, the J call TRBJ1-2, with a weak D call TRBD1 (5 bases). V was shortened by 6 bases and J by 1 base, with 15 bases between the two germline ends. The CDR3 is 15 amino acids. Germline V gene data show CDR1 as MNHNS and CDR2 as SASEGT. CDR3 amino acids: CASSPQGPGNYGYTF. The CDR3 DNA reads as TGTGCCAGCAGCCCCCAGGGTCCTGGTAACTATGGCTACACCTTC.

In this sample, this clonotype turned up many times. This rearrangement joins TRBV13 to TRBJ2-7; 9 nucleotides agree with TRBD2. This CDR3 has 14 amino acids. Germline values: CDR1 PRHDT, CDR2 FYEKMQ (reference sequence). V shed 4 bases, J shed 3 bases, and the junction held 4 bases outside the gene matches. DNA for the CDR3: TGTGCCAGCAGCTGGGGGACTAGCAGCTACGAGCAGTACTTC. Its protein product is CASSWGTSSYEQYF.

In its sample, this clonotype was seen many times. The chain couples TRBV12-3 or TRBV12-4 to TRBJ2-5; 7 bases align to TRBD2. This CDR3 has 13 residues. V lost 7 bases to trimming and J lost 5 bases; unmatched junction nucleotides: 7. The CDR3, as DNA: TGTGCCAGCATCCCGGGGGGAGGGGAGACCCAGTACTTC. This gives the protein CASIPGGGETQYF.

This clonotype was detected many times. This sequence joins TRBV7-9 and TRBJ1-4; D is unclear. With 6 bases removed from V and 5 bases from J, the gap between germline ends came to 16 bases. The CDR3 contains 15 residues. Germline V gene lookup returns CDR1 SEHNR and CDR2 FQNEAQ (reference sequence). CDR3 residues: CASSPGWVENEKLFF. The CDR3 DNA sequence: TGTGCCAGCAGTCCGGGATGGGTGGAGAATGAAAAACTGTTTTTT.

The chain couples TRBV7-2 to TRBJ2-3; D is perhaps TRBD1 or TRBD2 (5 bases each). V lost 5 bases and J lost 6, with 12 bases in between. CDR3 length equals 13 residues. The V gene's germline CDR1 is SGHTA and CDR2 FQGNSA. The CDR3 sequence: CASSRDHGDTQYF. CDR3 in DNA: TGTGCCAGCAGCCGGGACCACGGGGATACGCAGTATTTT.

By share, this clonotype counts as medium-sized. The genes are TRBV6-6 and TRBJ2-3; TRBD2 matches 8 bases. Germline loops: CDR1 MNHNY, CDR2 SVGAGI (reference sequence). V dropped 6 bases and J dropped 5; count of bases not matched to a gene: 7. This CDR3 is 14 amino acids long. CDR3 nucleotides: TGTGCCAGCAGCCAGGGCCTAGCGGGAGATACGCAGTATTTT. Amino acids: CASSQGLAGDTQYF.

This clonotype has ten or more counts. The chain couples TRBV10-3 to TRBJ2-3, with 7 bases identical to TRBD2. With V trimmed by 2 bases and J by 6 bases, 5 bases remained unmatched. The germline CDR1 and CDR2 sequences are ENHRY and SYGVKD. This CDR3 has 14 residues. The CDR3 nucleotides read TGTGCCATCAGTGAGGGCGGGGGTTTGGATACGCAGTATTTT. As protein: CAISEGGGLDTQYF.

This clonotype appeared many times. The chain has TRBV23-1 and TRBJ2-3, with TRBD2 matching over 8 bases. TRBV23-1 carries the ORF label, with uncertain function. The ends lost 10 bases at V and 5 bases at J; junction bases unmatched: 11. This CDR3 is 14 amino acids long. CDR3 in amino acids: CANLTSVHQDTQYF. The CDR3 nucleotides are TGCGCCAACCTGACTAGCGTGCATCAAGATACGCAGTATTTT.

This clonotype was observed many times. J is TRBJ1-5 and V is TRBV7-2; 8 bases map to TRBD1. The CDR3 length is 15 residues. Germline V gene lookup returns CDR1 SGHTA and CDR2 FQGNSA. V gave up 1 base and J gave up 7 bases; unmatched junction bases: 6. The CDR3 loop reads CASSLVSGGQQPQHF. CDR3 DNA: TGTGCCAGCAGCTTAGTGTCAGGGGGCCAGCAGCCCCAGCATTTT.